Sequencing of this TCR beta chain was carried out in a study of T cells after yellow fever vaccination. Study background: The authors prepared low-cell-number fractions using SMART-Seq v4 Ultra Low Input. Study findings and constraints: Though it reached lower strength, the secondary response hit its peak faster, day 5 versus 15. Only a minor proportion of clonotypes was detected across both CD4 and CD8 compartments.

One entry per CDR3 protein results from TCRdb running MiXCR on the 5' RACE reads. This table has some 290,000 distinct CDR3 sequences, about 10% appearing once. This clonotype was counted at least ten times. Its antigen is as yet unknown. This clonotype was sampled from a man younger than 30 who received the YFV17D yellow fever vaccine. The material was CD4+ T cells sorted from PBMCs, obtained 45 days after the yellow fever booster vaccination.

In DNA, the CDR3 is TGCGCCAGCAGCCAAGATCAAGGGGGTGAAGCTTTCTTT. Translated: CASSQDQGGEAFF. The V gene is TRBV4-3, the J gene TRBJ1-1; perhaps TRBD1 as D (6 bases). Deletions cut 0 bases from V and 7 bases from J, with 9 bases between. The germline V gene encodes CDR1 LGHNA and CDR2 YSLEER. The CDR3 loop spans 13 amino acids.